This T cell receptor beta chain was profiled in a study of blood T cell repertoires in COVID-19. Regarding this clone: Other DNA sequences in the sample encode the same CDR3.

The method was immunoSEQ multiplex PCR; TCRdb's version includes in-frame clones alone and lacks a portion of them. This sample has nearly 110,000 clones, with 76% found just once. CDR3 length: 12 amino acids. Trimming removed 4 bases at V and 5 bases at J, with 8 bases between. The chain carries TRBV12-3 or TRBV12-4 and TRBJ1-1; weak D call: TRBD1 (5 bases). The sequenced sample was peripheral blood. This clonotype originated in an elderly man with COVID-19, enrolled during active disease. The CDR3 sequence is CASSSGGTEAFF. The CDR3 nucleotides are TGTGCCAGCAGTTCGGGGGGGACTGAAGCTTTCTTT.